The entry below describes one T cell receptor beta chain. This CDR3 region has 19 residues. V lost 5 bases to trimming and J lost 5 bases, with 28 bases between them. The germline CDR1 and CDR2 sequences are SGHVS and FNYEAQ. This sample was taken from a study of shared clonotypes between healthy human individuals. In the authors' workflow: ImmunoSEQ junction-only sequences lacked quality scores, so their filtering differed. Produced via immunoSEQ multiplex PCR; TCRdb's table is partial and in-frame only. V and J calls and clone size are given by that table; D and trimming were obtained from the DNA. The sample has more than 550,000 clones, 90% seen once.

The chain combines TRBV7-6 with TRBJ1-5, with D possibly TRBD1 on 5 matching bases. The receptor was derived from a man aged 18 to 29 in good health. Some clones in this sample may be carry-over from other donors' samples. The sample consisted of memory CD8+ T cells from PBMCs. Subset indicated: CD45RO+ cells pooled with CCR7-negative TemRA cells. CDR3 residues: CASSPGGYLAVGEDQPQHF. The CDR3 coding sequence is TGTGCCAGCAGCCCCGGGGGATACTTGGCCGTGGGAGAGGATCAGCCCCAGCATTTT.